The 21 T cell receptor beta chains below were found in one sample sequenced in a study of blood T cell repertoires in COVID-19. Assay used: immunoSEQ multiplex PCR; TCRdb lists only in-frame clones, some missing. Here the sample spans around 40,000 clones, 60% to 85% being singletons. The sample taken for sequencing was peripheral blood. These receptors all stem from a woman of 80 years or more with acute or convalescent COVID-19.

This clone was seen a handful of times. The chain carries TRBV12-2 and TRBJ1-1; TRBD1, the D gene given by the table, was not confirmed from the DNA. TRBV12-2 is shown as a pseudogene. This CDR3 contains 15 residues. The chain's CDR3 is CASRTRQGSNTEAFF. CDR3 DNA: TGTGCAAGTCGCACCCGACAGGGCTCGAACACTGAAGCTTTCTTT.

This clone was counted once. This sequence joins TRBV27 and TRBJ2-7; D possibly corresponds to TRBD1 (5 bases). Germline loops: CDR1 MNHEY, CDR2 SMNVEV (reference sequence). V dropped 0 bases and J dropped 4 bases, with 13 bases sitting between them. CDR3 length: 15 residues. The CDR3, as DNA: TGTGCCAGCAGTTTATCGATCCAGGGAAAATACGAGCAGTACTTC. Translation: CASSLSIQGKYEQYF.

V is TRBV15 and J is TRBJ2-7; tentative D call: TRBD2 (6 bases). Germline V gene data show CDR1 as LNHNV and CDR2 as YYDKDF (reference sequence). V shed 3 bases and J shed 5 bases, with 14 bases lying between them. The CDR3 consists of 14 residues. CDR3 residues: CATSSDPGVDEQYF. In nucleotides, the CDR3 is TGTGCCACCAGCAGCGACCCGGGAGTGGACGAGCAGTACTTC.

The rearrangement joins TRBV7-2 to TRBJ1-2; D not resolved. Deletions cut 5 bases from V and 8 bases from J, with 15 bases between. The CDR3 extends over 13 amino acids. Germline V gene sequence: CDR1 SGHTA, CDR2 FQGNSA. The CDR3 region has the DNA TGTGCCAGCAGCCCCGGCCTGATCAGGGGCTACACCTTC. It codes for CASSPGLIRGYTF.

Many counts were recorded for this clone. This chain connects TRBV30 to TRBJ2-7, with D possibly matching TRBD2 (5 bases). The V gene's germline CDR1 is GTSNPN and CDR2 SVGIG (reference sequence). CDR3 size: 15 residues. V dropped 4 bases and J dropped 2 bases, with 18 bases sitting between them. The DNA for the CDR3 is TGTGCCTGGATTGGTTCGGGGTCGATCCCCTACGAGCAGTACTTC. Amino acids: CAWIGSGSIPYEQYF.

The chain combines TRBV6-5 with TRBJ2-1; TRBD2 aligns across 10 bases. Germline CDR1 MNHEY, CDR2 SVGAGI. The CDR3 has 15 amino acids. V was pared by 0 bases and J by 9 bases, with 5 bases of the junction left unmatched. The DNA of the CDR3 is TGTGCCAGCAGTTACTCGGCTAGCGGGAGACTTGAGCAGTTCTTC. Its translation is CASSYSASGRLEQFF.

This chain connects TRBV19 to TRBJ2-6; 9 bases align to TRBD1. The germline gives CDR1 LNHDA, CDR2 SQIVND (reference sequence). The CDR3 totals 15 residues. The CDR3 DNA is TGTGGTGCGGGACAGGGATTCTCTGGGGCCAACGTCCTGACTTTC. Protein: CGAGQGFSGANVLTF. Combining the CDR3 with reference TRBV19 and TRBJ2-6 gives the whole variable domain DGGITQSPKYLFRKEGQNVTLSCEQNLNHDAMYWYRQDPGQGLRLIYYSQIVNDFQKGDIAEGYSVSREKKESFPLTVTSAQKNPTAFYLCGAGQGFSGANVLTFGAGSRLTVL.

The chain is built from TRBV24-1 and TRBJ2-7, with a possible D match to TRBD2 (6 bases). V lost 2 bases and J 7 bases, leaving 11 bases between the germline ends. The CDR3 sequence is 13 residues long. Per the germline V gene, CDR1 is KGHDR and CDR2 is SFDVKD. The CDR3 spells CATSDSLGREQYF. DNA for the CDR3: TGTGCCACCAGTGATTCGCTGGGGAGGGAGCAGTACTTC.

The chain has TRBV7-2 and TRBJ1-3; 7 bases align to TRBD1. The germline V gene encodes CDR1 SGHTA and CDR2 FQGNSA. The CDR3 runs 15 residues. Trimming at V came to 4 bases and at J to 2 bases, leaving 5 bases not matched to a gene. CDR3: CASSSDTGAGNTIYF. In DNA form, the CDR3 reads TGTGCCAGCAGCTCCGATACAGGGGCTGGAAACACCATATATTTT. Variable domain in full (rest from reference TRBV7-2 and TRBJ1-3): GAGVSQSPSNKVTEKGKDVELRCDPISGHTALYWYRQSLGQGLEFLIYFQGNSAPDKSGLPSDRFSAERTGGSVSTLTIQRTQQEDSAVYLCASSSDTGAGNTIYFGEGSWLTVV.

This chain uses TRBV10-1 with TRBJ2-1; no definite D call. The CDR3 totals 18 residues. The V gene lost 3 bases and the J gene lost 0 bases, with 18 bases spanning the gap. Germline CDR1 is WNHNN and CDR2 is SYGVQD (reference sequence). CDR3 residues: CASSDQRAFKISYNEQFF. In DNA form, the CDR3 reads TGCGCCAGCAGTGATCAGCGAGCCTTCAAGATCTCCTACAATGAGCAGTTCTTC.

This chain uses TRBV28 with TRBJ2-1; no clear D. Germline V CDR1 and CDR2: MDHEN, SYDVKM. V gave up 5 bases and J gave up 5 bases, with 4 bases separating them. CDR3 length: 11 amino acids. CDR3 region: CASSPDNEQFF. In DNA, the CDR3 is TGTGCCAGCAGTCCAGACAATGAGCAGTTCTTC.

V gene TRBV5-1 combines with J gene TRBJ2-7; the match to TRBD2 covers 16 bases. The CDR3 covers 16 residues. Germline assignment: CDR1 SGHRS and CDR2 YFSETQ. The ends lost 2 bases at V and 5 bases at J; junction bases unmatched: 4. CDR3 in amino acids: CASSLGTSGRDHEQYF. CDR3 bases: TGCGCCAGCAGCTTAGGGACTAGCGGGAGGGACCACGAGCAGTACTTC.

The chain has TRBV6-5 and TRBJ2-1; TRBD2 agrees at 7 bases. The J segment lost 2 bases and the V segment lost 7 bases, leaving 5 bases of the junction unmatched. From germline, CDR1 is MNHEY and CDR2 SVGAGI. The CDR3 consists of 14 residues. DNA for the CDR3: TGTGCCAGCAATGCGGGAGTGGCCTACAATGAGCAGTTCTTC. Translated, it gives CASNAGVAYNEQFF.

This clone was recorded once. This chain links TRBV6-2 or TRBV6-3 with TRBJ1-5; D is possibly TRBD1 (5 bases). Looked up from germline, CDR1 is MNHEY and CDR2 is SVGEGT. CDR3 length: 16 residues. Trimming cost V 0 bases and J 3 bases, with 12 bases left between them. The CDR3 region is CASSYSRRGTNQPQHF. The CDR3 DNA sequence: TGTGCCAGCAGTTACTCGCGTCGGGGGACCAATCAGCCCCAGCATTTT.

The gene calls are TRBV30 and TRBJ1-2; D may be TRBD1 (6 bases). The germline V gene encodes CDR1 GTSNPN and CDR2 SVGIG (reference sequence). V was shortened by 1 base and J by 8 bases, with 14 bases between the two germline ends. This CDR3 has 13 amino acids. Here the CDR3 reads CAWSEWGPFGYTF. CDR3 coding DNA: TGTGCCTGGAGTGAATGGGGGCCCTTCGGCTACACCTTC.

V and J are TRBV4-1 and TRBJ1-5; D not resolved. Between the trimmed V and J ends, which lost 3 bases and 3 bases, there was a span of 9 bases. Germline CDR1 is MGHRA and CDR2 is YSYEKL. This CDR3 is built from 14 residues. DNA of the CDR3: TGCGCCAGCAGCCAGTACAGCTCCAATCAGCCCCAGCATTTT. This sequence encodes CASSQYSSNQPQHF.

V and J are TRBV10-1 and TRBJ2-1; 8 nucleotides match TRBD1. With V trimmed by 0 bases and J by 6 bases, 7 bases remained unmatched. CDR1 and CDR2 from the germline V gene are WNHNN and SYGVQD (reference sequence). The CDR3 sequence is 16 residues long. The DNA of the CDR3 is TGCGCCAGCAGTGAGTCAAAAGGACAGGGTGGCAATGAGCAGTTCTTC. It codes for CASSESKGQGGNEQFF.

This chain connects TRBV6-6 to TRBJ1-2; 9 bases align to TRBD1. Germline-derived CDR1 and CDR2 are MNHNY and SVGAGI (reference sequence). J lost 8 bases, V lost 6 bases, and 10 bases had no gene match. The CDR3 is 14 amino acids. The CDR3 reads CASSLPDRGGGYTF. The CDR3 region has the DNA TGTGCCAGCAGCCTCCCGGACAGGGGTGGCGGCTACACCTTC.

The CDR3 sequence is CASSRRDRAYEQYF. The CDR3 DNA reads TGTGCCAGCAGCCGCCGGGACAGGGCCTACGAGCAGTACTTC. The J gene is TRBJ2-7, the V gene TRBV28, with 9 bases lining up with TRBD1. Germline V lookup: CDR1 MDHEN, CDR2 SYDVKM. V shed 6 bases, J shed 2 bases, and the junction held 5 bases outside the gene matches. The CDR3 consists of 14 residues.

This chain joins TRBV6-2 or TRBV6-3 and TRBJ2-3; 7 bases are a match to TRBD2. Trimming at V came to 5 bases and at J to 7 bases, leaving 9 bases not matched to a gene. Per germline, CDR1 MNHEY and CDR2 SVGEGT. The CDR3 sequence is 14 residues long. The CDR3 region has the DNA TGTGCCAGCAGTAAAGGCGGGAGCCGGAATACGCAGTATTTT. Translation: CASSKGGSRNTQYF.

The chain couples TRBV18 to TRBJ2-1, with 8 bases lining up with TRBD1. The J segment lost 7 bases and the V segment lost 0 bases, leaving 14 bases of the junction unmatched. Germline CDR1 and CDR2: KGHSH and LQKENI. This CDR3 is built from 18 residues. In DNA, the CDR3 is TGTGCCAGCTCACCACCCCCCGGAGCAGGGGGCAGGGTGAATGAGCAGTTCTTC. Protein sequence: CASSPPPGAGGRVNEQFF.